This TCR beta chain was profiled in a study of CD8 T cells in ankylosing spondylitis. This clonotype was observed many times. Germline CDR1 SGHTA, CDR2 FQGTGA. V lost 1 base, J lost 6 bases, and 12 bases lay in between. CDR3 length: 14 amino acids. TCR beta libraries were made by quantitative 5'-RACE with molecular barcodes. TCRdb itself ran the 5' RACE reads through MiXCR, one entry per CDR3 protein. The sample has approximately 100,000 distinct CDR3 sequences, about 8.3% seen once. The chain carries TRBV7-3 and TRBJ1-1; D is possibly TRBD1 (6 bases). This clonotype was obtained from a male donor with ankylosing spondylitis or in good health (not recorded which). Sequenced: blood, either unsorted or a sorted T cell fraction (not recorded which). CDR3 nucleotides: TGTGCCAGCAGCTTAATTGGGGGCGCGGCTGAAGCTTTCTTT. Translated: CASSLIGGAAEAFF.